These 26 T cell receptor beta chains were all obtained from the same sample, sequenced in a study of T cell responses to AZD1222 COVID-19 vaccine. The data were produced by immunoSEQ multiplex PCR, yet TCRdb's version contains in-frame clones alone and is incomplete. Of 140,000 or so clones in the sample, 80% to 95% were seen once. Sequences were derived from peripheral blood, sampled 28 days after the second AZD1222 dose. These receptor sequences come from an adult who received the AZD1222 COVID-19 vaccine.

The chain combines TRBV2 with TRBJ2-5; D could derive from TRBD1 or TRBD2 (5 bases each). V was trimmed by 11 bases and J by 5 bases, leaving 21 bases between them. The CDR3 is made up of 14 amino acids. Germline V gene sequence: CDR1 SNHLY, CDR2 FYNNEI. The CDR3 spells CAAQSLGVRETQYF. In DNA form, the CDR3 reads TGTGCCGCCCAATCATTGGGGGTGAGGGAGACCCAGTACTTC.

V gene TRBV7-2 combines with J gene TRBJ1-2, with TRBD1 as a possible D gene (5 bases). Germline CDR1 reads SGHTA; CDR2 reads FQGNSA. V was clipped by 2 bases and J by 5 bases, with 12 bases between them. CDR3 length equals 14 residues. Written as DNA, the CDR3 is TGTGCCAGCAGCTTACCCGGGGGGGGGTATGGCTACACCTTC. Residues: CASSLPGGGYGYTF.

As regards this clone: A much larger clone is a single base away; this may be a read error. J is TRBJ2-3 and V is TRBV25-1; D unresolved. V was shortened by 5 bases and J by 3 bases, with 3 bases between the two germline ends. CDR3 length equals 11 residues. CDR1 and CDR2 (germline): MGHDK, SYGVNS. In DNA, the CDR3 is TGTGCCAGCAGTATTACAGATACGCAGTATTTT. Amino acid sequence: CASSITDTQYF.

This chain connects TRBV9 to TRBJ2-6, with D uncertain. This CDR3 has 15 residues. The V end lost 0 bases, the J end lost 3 bases, and 7 bases lay between the germline ends. CDR1 and CDR2 from the germline V gene are SGDLS and YYNGEE. CDR3 DNA: TGTGCCAGCAGCGTAGCTGGGCATGGGGCCAACGTCCTGACTTTC. Residues: CASSVAGHGANVLTF.

V gene TRBV19 combines with J gene TRBJ1-6; maybe TRBD1 (6 bases). V was clipped by 7 bases and J by 9 bases, with 13 bases between them. The CDR3 is 13 residues long. Germline values: CDR1 LNHDA, CDR2 SQIVND (reference sequence). The CDR3 DNA is TGTGCCAGTACAGACAGGTGGGGTTCACCCCTCCACTTT. Translation: CASTDRWGSPLHF.

This chain connects TRBV21-1 to TRBJ1-5; the table calls TRBD1, which could not be checked here. TRBV21-1 is tagged as a pseudogene. There are 15 residues in the CDR3. CDR3 nucleotide sequence: TGTGCCAGATTAAGAACCAGGGATAGCAATCAGCCCCAGCATTTT. It specifies CARLRTRDSNQPQHF.

This clone has a single count. The chain combines TRBV7-9 with TRBJ2-1; D is unclear. CDR1 SEHNR and CDR2 FQNEAQ come from the germline V gene (reference sequence). V was trimmed by 5 bases and J by 9 bases, leaving 11 bases between them. This CDR3 has 12 amino acids. CDR3: CASSPDKVEQFF. As DNA, the CDR3 is TGTGCCAGCAGCCCCGACAAGGTTGAGCAGTTCTTC.

V usage is TRBV11-3 and J usage is TRBJ1-3, with a tentative D call TRBD1 (6 bases). The CDR3 is 15 amino acids. V dropped 10 bases and J dropped 4 bases, with 20 bases sitting between them. Germline V lookup: CDR1 SGHNT, CDR2 YENEEA. CDR3 coding DNA: TGTGCCACCCGAAAAAGGGGGAGTCGCGGAAACACCATATATTTT. It codes for CATRKRGSRGNTIYF.

This sequence joins TRBV10-3 and TRBJ1-2, with unresolved D. The CDR3 sequence is 12 residues long. Germline lookup yields CDR1 ENHRY and CDR2 SYGVKD. Trimming pared 4 bases from V and 8 bases from J, leaving 11 bases between. DNA of the CDR3: TGTGCCATCAGTGGTTGGAGGGAGGGCTACACCTTC. As protein: CAISGWREGYTF.

The chain links TRBV12-5 to TRBJ2-7; 7 bases line up with TRBD1. The J segment lost 6 bases and the V segment lost 6 bases, leaving 5 bases of the junction unmatched. Germline values: CDR1 LGHNT, CDR2 FRNRAP. This CDR3 region has 12 residues. CDR3 sequence reads: CASGQGWGEQYF. CDR3 DNA sequence: TGTGCTAGTGGACAGGGGTGGGGCGAGCAGTACTTC.

V and J are TRBV6-5 and TRBJ1-1, with 11 bases identical to TRBD1. Per the germline V gene, CDR1 is MNHEY and CDR2 is SVGAGI. V trimming: 4 bases; J trimming: 4 bases; junction bases outside the gene matches: 2. This CDR3 is 14 amino acids long. The CDR3 region has the DNA TGTGCCAGCAGTTGGGACAGGGGGAGCACTGAAGCTTTCTTT. Its protein product is CASSWDRGSTEAFF.

The chain joins TRBV4-1 to TRBJ2-7, with D possibly TRBD2 on 6 matching bases. With 1 base removed from V and 0 bases from J, the gap between germline ends came to 19 bases. The germline gives CDR1 MGHRA, CDR2 YSYEKL. The CDR3 spans 18 residues. The DNA for the CDR3 is TGCGCCAGCAGCCAAGTGGTTTTCGTGGGAGGTGGCTCCTACGAGCAGTACTTC. Amino acids: CASSQVVFVGGGSYEQYF.

A single count supports this clone. This sequence joins TRBV13 and TRBJ2-6; 9 bases match TRBD1. V shed 0 bases, J shed 2 bases, and the junction held 5 bases outside the gene matches. The CDR3 runs 18 residues. Germline CDR1 is PRHDT and CDR2 is FYEKMQ (reference sequence). DNA of the CDR3: TGTGCCAGCAGCTTAGGACAGGGGGCCTTTACTGGGGCCAACGTCCTGACTTTC. This codes for CASSLGQGAFTGANVLTF.

The genes are TRBV7-2 and TRBJ2-1; 9 bases match TRBD1. The germline gives CDR1 SGHTA, CDR2 FQGNSA. The junction had 13 bases not matched to a gene; V was cut back by 5 bases and J by 2 bases. The CDR3 consists of 18 residues. CDR3 nucleotide sequence: TGTGCCAGCAGCCGTCCCGGGACAGGGACGATTACCTACAATGAGCAGTTCTTC. The encoded protein is CASSRPGTGTITYNEQFF.

The chain links TRBV21-1 to TRBJ2-7; TRBD2, as called in the table, went unchecked against the DNA. TRBV21-1 is reported as a pseudogene. The CDR3 runs to 15 residues. Here the CDR3 DNA reads TGTGCCAGCAGGGACGGGACTGCGAGCTCCTACGAGCAGTACTTC. Translating gives CASRDGTASSYEQYF.

This chain links TRBV4-1 with TRBJ2-7; D may match TRBD1 or TRBD2 (5 bases each). The CDR3 covers 14 residues. Germline loops: CDR1 MGHRA, CDR2 YSYEKL. V shed 1 base and J shed 5 bases, with 12 bases lying between them. The CDR3 coding sequence is TGCGCCAGCAGCCAAGTACGACTGGGGGACGAGCAGTACTTC. It translates to CASSQVRLGDEQYF.

V gene TRBV6-2 or TRBV6-3 combines with J gene TRBJ2-7; D assignment may be TRBD1 or TRBD2 (6 bases each). CDR1 and CDR2 from the germline V gene are MNHEY and SVGEGT. Trimming pared 6 bases from V and 0 bases from J, leaving 18 bases between. The CDR3 totals 16 residues. CDR3 residues: CASSQNRGRTSYEQYF. The CDR3 DNA reads as TGTGCCAGCAGCCAAAATCGGGGGCGAACCTCCTACGAGCAGTACTTC.

This clone came up once. The rearrangement links TRBV4-1 to TRBJ2-7; 7 bases are a match to TRBD1. The germline V gene has CDR1 MGHRA and CDR2 YSYEKL. This CDR3 has 13 residues. J lost 4 bases, V lost 4 bases, and 4 bases had no gene match. Written as DNA, the CDR3 is TGCGCCAGCAGCCTCGGGACAGCTTACGAGCAGTACTTC. It is translated as CASSLGTAYEQYF.

The CDR3 nucleotides read TGTGCCAGCAGCCAGGAAGGGGTCGGAGTAGGGGATGAAAAACTGTTTTTT. It specifies CASSQEGVGVGDEKLFF. V and J are TRBV3-1 (or the pseudogene TRBV3-2) and TRBJ1-4; tentative D call: TRBD1 (5 bases). The V and J ends lost 3 bases and 6 bases respectively, with 20 bases between them. There are 17 residues in the CDR3. Germline CDR1 LGHDT, CDR2 YNNKEL (reference sequence).

The rearrangement joins TRBV18 to TRBJ1-2, with D tentatively TRBD1 (5 bases). This CDR3 spans 15 amino acids. Germline CDR1 KGHSH, CDR2 LQKENI. Between the trimmed V and J ends, which lost 4 bases and 4 bases, there was a span of 16 bases. This CDR3 is CASSRNEGRTYGYTF. CDR3 coding DNA: TGTGCCAGCTCACGGAATGAGGGACGGACCTATGGCTACACCTTC.

The rearrangement links TRBV2 to TRBJ1-1; D perhaps matches TRBD1 (6 bases). The CDR3 is 15 amino acids. The V gene lost 8 bases and the J gene lost 6 bases, with 22 bases spanning the gap. Germline V lookup: CDR1 SNHLY, CDR2 FYNNEI. CDR3 sequence (DNA): TGTGCCAGCGCTGAGGGGGGCGGGGGCAAAGCTGAAGCTTTCTTT. Translated, it gives CASAEGGGGKAEAFF.

The chain combines TRBV5-1 with TRBJ2-7; 12 bases agree with TRBD2. Germline CDR1 is SGHRS and CDR2 is YFSETQ. The CDR3 totals 16 residues. The V segment lost 3 bases and the J segment 7 bases; nucleotides outside the gene matches: 11. In nucleotides, the CDR3 is TGCGCCAGCAGCTGGGAGACTAGCGGGGGTCCCCGGGAGCAGTACTTC. Translating gives CASSWETSGGPREQYF.

The J gene is TRBJ1-2, the V gene TRBV7-3; 7 positions agree with TRBD1. The CDR3 is made up of 12 amino acids. The V gene's germline CDR1 is SGHTA and CDR2 FQGTGA. V shed 9 bases, J shed 4 bases, and the junction held 5 bases outside the gene matches. The CDR3 region has the DNA TGTGCCAGAGTAACAGGGGTCTATGGCTACACCTTC. This codes for CARVTGVYGYTF.

The chain recombines TRBV9 with TRBJ2-5; no definite D call. In germline, CDR1 is SGDLS, CDR2 YYNGEE. This CDR3 is built from 12 residues. Trimming left V 2 bases short and J 7 bases short, with 9 bases between. This chain's CDR3 is CASSVALGTQYF. The CDR3 DNA is TGTGCCAGCAGCGTTGCTTTAGGGACCCAGTACTTC. The variable domain in full, with the rest retrieved from reference TRBV9 and TRBJ2-5, is DSGVTQTPKHLITATGQRVTLRCSPRSGDLSVYWYQQSLDQGLQFLIQYYNGEERAKGNILERFSAQQFPDLHSELNLSSLELGDSALYFCASSVALGTQYFGPGTRLLVL.

The V and J genes are TRBV6-5 and TRBJ2-3; D is possibly TRBD1 or TRBD2 (5 bases each). V gave up 7 bases and J gave up 9 bases, with 20 bases separating them. The CDR3 runs 14 residues. Germline-derived CDR1 and CDR2 are MNHEY and SVGAGI. The CDR3 sequence is CASTERGRGPTQYF. CDR3 bases: TGTGCCAGCACCGAACGGGGTAGGGGCCCGACGCAGTATTTT.

This clone was seen a single time. This rearrangement joins TRBV5-1 to TRBJ1-1; the D gene is possibly TRBD1 (6 bases). Germline-derived CDR1 and CDR2 are SGHRS and YFSETQ. The CDR3 is 14 residues long. Trimming cost V 1 base and J 1 base, with 8 bases left between them. Written as DNA, the CDR3 is TGCGCCAGCAGCTTGTGGGGGGCGAACACTGAAGCTTTCTTT. As protein: CASSLWGANTEAFF. The full variable domain, rest sourced from reference TRBV5-1 and TRBJ1-1, is KAGVTQTPRYLIKTRGQQVTLSCSPISGHRSVSWYQQTPGQGLQFLFEYFSETQRNKGNFPGRFSGRQFSNSRSEMNVSTLELGDSALYLCASSLWGANTEAFFGQGTRLTVV.